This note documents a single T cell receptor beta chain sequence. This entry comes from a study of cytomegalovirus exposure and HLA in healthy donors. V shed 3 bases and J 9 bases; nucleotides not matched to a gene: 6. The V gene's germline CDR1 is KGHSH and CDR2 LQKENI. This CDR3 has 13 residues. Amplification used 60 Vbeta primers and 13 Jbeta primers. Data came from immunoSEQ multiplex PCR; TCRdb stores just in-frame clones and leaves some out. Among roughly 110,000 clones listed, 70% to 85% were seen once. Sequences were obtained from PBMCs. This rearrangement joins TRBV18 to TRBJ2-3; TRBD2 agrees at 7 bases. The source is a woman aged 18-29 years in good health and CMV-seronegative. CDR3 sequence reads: CASSPGGDQTQYF. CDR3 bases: TGTGCCAGCTCACCGGGGGGGGATCAGACGCAGTATTTT.